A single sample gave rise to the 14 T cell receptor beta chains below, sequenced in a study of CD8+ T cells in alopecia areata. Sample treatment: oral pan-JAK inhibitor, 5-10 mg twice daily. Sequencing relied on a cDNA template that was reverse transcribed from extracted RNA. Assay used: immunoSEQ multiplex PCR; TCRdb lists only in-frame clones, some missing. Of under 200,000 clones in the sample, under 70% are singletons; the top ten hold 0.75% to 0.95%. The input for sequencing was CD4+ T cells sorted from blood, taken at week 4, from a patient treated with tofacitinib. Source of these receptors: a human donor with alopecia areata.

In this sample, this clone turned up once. CDR3 residues: CAWSPTPTWGAFF. The DNA of the CDR3 is TGTGCCTGGAGTCCGACGCCGACCTGGGGAGCTTTCTTT. The rearrangement links TRBV30 to TRBJ1-1; no clear D. V was pared by 2 bases and J by 10 bases, with 17 bases between. This CDR3 region has 13 residues. Germline CDR1 reads GTSNPN; CDR2 reads SVGIG (reference sequence).

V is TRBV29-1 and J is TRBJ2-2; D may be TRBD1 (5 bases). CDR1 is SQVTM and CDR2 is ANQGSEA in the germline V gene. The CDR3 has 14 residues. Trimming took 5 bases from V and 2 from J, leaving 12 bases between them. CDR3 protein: CSVYWQGNTGELFF. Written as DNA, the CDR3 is TGCAGCGTTTATTGGCAGGGAAACACCGGGGAGCTGTTTTTT.

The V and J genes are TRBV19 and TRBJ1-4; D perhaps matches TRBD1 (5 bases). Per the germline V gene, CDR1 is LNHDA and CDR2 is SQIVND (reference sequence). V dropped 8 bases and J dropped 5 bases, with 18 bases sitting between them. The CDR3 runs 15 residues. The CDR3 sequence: CASRESPRGNEKLFF. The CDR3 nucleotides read TGTGCCAGTCGAGAGAGTCCGAGGGGAAATGAAAAACTGTTTTTT.

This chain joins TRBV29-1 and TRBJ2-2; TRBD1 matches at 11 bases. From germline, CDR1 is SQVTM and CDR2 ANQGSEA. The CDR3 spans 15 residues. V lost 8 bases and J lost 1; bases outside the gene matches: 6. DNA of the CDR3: TGCAGCCTAAGGGGACAGGGGGGGAACACCGGGGAGCTGTTTTTT. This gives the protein CSLRGQGGNTGELFF.

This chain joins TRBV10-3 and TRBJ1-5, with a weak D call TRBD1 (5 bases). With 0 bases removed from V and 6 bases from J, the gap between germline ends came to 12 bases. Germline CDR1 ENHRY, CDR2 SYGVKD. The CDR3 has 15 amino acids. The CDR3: CAISESTQGSQPQHF. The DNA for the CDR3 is TGTGCCATCAGTGAGTCGACGCAGGGTAGTCAGCCCCAGCATTTT.

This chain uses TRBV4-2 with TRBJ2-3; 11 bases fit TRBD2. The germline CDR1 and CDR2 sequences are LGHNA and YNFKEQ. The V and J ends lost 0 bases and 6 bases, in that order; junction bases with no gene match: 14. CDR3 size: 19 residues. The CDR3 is CASSQDPASGGIRRDTQYF. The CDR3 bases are TGTGCCAGCAGCCAAGATCCAGCTAGCGGGGGGATCCGGCGGGATACGCAGTATTTT.

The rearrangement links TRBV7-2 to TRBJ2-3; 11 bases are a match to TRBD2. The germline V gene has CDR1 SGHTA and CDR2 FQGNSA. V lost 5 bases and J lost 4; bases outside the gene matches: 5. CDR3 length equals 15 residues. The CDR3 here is CASSPSGGRADTQYF. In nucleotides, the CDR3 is TGTGCCAGCAGCCCTAGCGGGGGGAGAGCAGATACGCAGTATTTT.

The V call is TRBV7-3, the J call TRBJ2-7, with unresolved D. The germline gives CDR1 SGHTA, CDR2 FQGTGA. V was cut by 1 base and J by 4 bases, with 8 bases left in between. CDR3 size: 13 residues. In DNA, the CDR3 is TGTGCCAGCAGCTTAAGTGGTGGATACGAGCAGTACTTC. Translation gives CASSLSGGYEQYF. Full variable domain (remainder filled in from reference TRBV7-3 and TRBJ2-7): GAGVSQTPSNKVTEKGKYVELRCDPISGHTALYWYRQSLGQGPEFLIYFQGTGAADDSGLPNDRFFAVRPEGSVSTLKIQRTERGDSAVYLCASSLSGGYEQYFGPGTRLTVT.

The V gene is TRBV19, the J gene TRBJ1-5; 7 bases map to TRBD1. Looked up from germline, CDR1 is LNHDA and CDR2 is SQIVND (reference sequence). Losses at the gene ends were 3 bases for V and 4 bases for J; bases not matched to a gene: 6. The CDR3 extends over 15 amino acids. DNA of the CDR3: TGTGCCAGTAGTATCACAGGGGTGAGTAATCAGCCCCAGCATTTT. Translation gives CASSITGVSNQPQHF.

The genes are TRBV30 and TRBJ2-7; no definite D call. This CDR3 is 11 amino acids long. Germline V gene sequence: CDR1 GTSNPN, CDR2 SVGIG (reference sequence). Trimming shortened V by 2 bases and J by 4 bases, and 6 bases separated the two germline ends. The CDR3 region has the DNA TGTGCCTGGAGTTACCGATACGAGCAGTACTTC. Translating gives CAWSYRYEQYF.

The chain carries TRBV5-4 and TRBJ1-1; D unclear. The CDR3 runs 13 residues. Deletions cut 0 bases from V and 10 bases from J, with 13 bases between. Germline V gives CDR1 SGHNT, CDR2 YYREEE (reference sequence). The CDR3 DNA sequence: TGTGCCAGCAGCTTGGACAGCGGTAGTCGAGCTTTCTTT. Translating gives CASSLDSGSRAFF. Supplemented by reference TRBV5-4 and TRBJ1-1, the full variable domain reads ETGVTQSPTHLIKTRGQQVTLRCSSQSGHNTVSWYQQALGQGPQFIFQYYREEENGRGNFPPRFSGLQFPNYSSELNVNALELDDSALYLCASSLDSGSRAFFGQGTRLTVV.

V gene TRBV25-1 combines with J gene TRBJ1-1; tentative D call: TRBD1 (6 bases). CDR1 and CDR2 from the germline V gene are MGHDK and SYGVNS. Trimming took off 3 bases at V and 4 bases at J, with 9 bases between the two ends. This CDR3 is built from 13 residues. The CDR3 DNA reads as TGTGCCAGCAGTGAGACAGGTCTCACTGAAGCTTTCTTT. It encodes CASSETGLTEAFF.

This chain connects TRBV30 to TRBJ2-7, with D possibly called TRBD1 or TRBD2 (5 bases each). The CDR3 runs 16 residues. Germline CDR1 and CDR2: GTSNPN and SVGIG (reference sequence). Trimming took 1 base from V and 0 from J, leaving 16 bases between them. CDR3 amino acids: CAWSGFGTSDSYEQYF. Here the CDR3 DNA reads TGTGCCTGGAGTGGTTTCGGGACGTCAGACTCCTACGAGCAGTACTTC.

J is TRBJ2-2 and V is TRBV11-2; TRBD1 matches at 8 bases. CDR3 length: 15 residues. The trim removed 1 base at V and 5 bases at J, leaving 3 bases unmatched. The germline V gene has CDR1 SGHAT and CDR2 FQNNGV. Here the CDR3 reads CASSLAGGETGELFF. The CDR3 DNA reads TGTGCCAGCAGCTTAGCAGGGGGCGAGACCGGGGAGCTGTTTTTT.